This paragraph covers one T cell receptor (beta chain) sequence. The antigen is unknown. This specimen comes from a study of OX40 agonist ivuxolimab in advanced cancers. Study-level results: It was not determined which antigens were specifically recognized by the peripheral T cells that had undergone clonal expansion. Nonresponders included some who also had low normalized T-cell clonal expansion.

No patient had autoimmune disease or received systemic immunosuppression. With baseline, cycle 4 day 1, and cycle 7 day 1 as timepoints, blood was sampled. This CDR3 comprises 12 residues. Trimming left V 1 base short and J 7 bases short, with 5 bases between. Germline values: CDR1 SGHTA, CDR2 FQGNSA. Measured with immunoSEQ multiplex PCR; TCRdb has only the in-frame clones, and not every one. The profile covers over 90,000 clones, with roughly nine tenths appearing a single time and 5.5% taken by the ten largest. Sample: CD4+ or CD8+ T cells sorted from blood, taken in a trial of the OX40 agonist ivuxolimab. This TCR derives from an adult with an advanced solid tumor such as melanoma, head and neck, liver or kidney cancer. J is TRBJ2-1 and V is TRBV7-2; no clear D gene. CDR3 sequence: CASSLGWNEQFF. The CDR3 DNA reads as TGTGCCAGCAGCTTAGGATGGAATGAGCAGTTCTTC. The complete variable domain, with remaining parts taken from reference TRBV7-2 and TRBJ2-1, reads GAGVSQSPSNKVTEKGKDVELRCDPISGHTALYWYRQSLGQGLEFLIYFQGNSAPDKSGLPSDRFSAERTGGSVSTLTIQRTQQEDSAVYLCASSLGWNEQFFGPGTRLTVL.